This paragraph covers one TCR beta chain sequence. Antigen unknown. Assay used: immunoSEQ multiplex PCR; TCRdb lists only in-frame clones, some missing. The profile shows 28,000 or so clones, approximately 86% of them singletons. Per the germline V gene, CDR1 is PRHDT and CDR2 is FYEKMQ (reference sequence). The CDR3 has 15 residues. V was trimmed by 2 bases and J by 4 bases, leaving 11 bases between them. This entry comes from a study of OX40 agonist ivuxolimab in advanced cancers. Study-wide context: In this trial design, patients received ivuxolimab intravenously at 0.01 to 10 mg/kg every 2 weeks. Findings and caveats of the study: Low normalized T-cell clonal expansion was additionally recorded for some nonresponders. Relative to CD4+, CD8+ T cells held more expanded clones on average.

The chain couples TRBV13 to TRBJ1-4; no definite D call. The TCR originated in an adult with an advanced solid tumor such as melanoma, head and neck, liver or kidney cancer. The sample in question was CD4+ or CD8+ T cells sorted from blood, obtained in a trial of the OX40 agonist ivuxolimab. CDR3 in amino acids: CASSLSPSSNEKLFF. DNA for the CDR3: TGTGCCAGCAGCTTAAGTCCCAGCAGTAATGAAAAACTGTTTTTT.